This T cell receptor beta chain is from a study of read filtering for tumor transcriptome and immune sequencing. Background on the study: After DNase treatment, RNA was made into whole-transcriptome libraries. TCR-mapped reads were about 4 to 11 million with IR-seq versus roughly 85 to 1,300 with RNA-seq.

Germline V CDR1 and CDR2: SGHTA, FQGNSA. This CDR3 is 12 amino acids long. From roughly 390 ng of RNA, a library with molecular barcoded alpha/delta and beta/gamma adaptors was made. TCRdb re-derived calls from the reads in MiXCR, one entry per CDR3 protein. The profile covers under 7,000 distinct CDR3 sequences, with around 20% appearing a single time and around 23% taken by the ten largest. As for this clonotype: At one end, the junction sequence differs from germline, possibly due to a read error.

The chain uses TRBV7-2 and TRBJ1-4; D gene ambiguous. The sequence was obtained from a donor at least 40 years old with multiple myeloma. The sample was a population of CD138-negative cells sorted from bone marrow. CDR3 sequence: CASGLVNEKLVF. CDR3 sequence (DNA): TGTGCCAGCGGCTTAGTCAATGAAAAACTGGTTTTT.